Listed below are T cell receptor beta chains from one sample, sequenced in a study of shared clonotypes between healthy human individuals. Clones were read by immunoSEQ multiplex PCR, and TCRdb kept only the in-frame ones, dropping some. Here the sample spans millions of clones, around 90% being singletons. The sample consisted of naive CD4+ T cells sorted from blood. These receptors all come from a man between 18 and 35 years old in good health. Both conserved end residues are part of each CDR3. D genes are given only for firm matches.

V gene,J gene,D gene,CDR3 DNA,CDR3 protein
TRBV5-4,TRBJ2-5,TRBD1,TGTGCCAGCAGCCCCGACAGGGAATCCCAGTACTTC,CASSPDRESQYF
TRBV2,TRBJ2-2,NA,TGTGCCAGCTCTCGGACAGAGTCGGACACCGGGGAGCTGTTTTTT,CASSRTESDTGELFF
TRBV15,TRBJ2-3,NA,TGTGCCACCAGCAGAGATCGGGGTAGCGGCACAGATACGCAGTATTTT,CATSRDRGSGTDTQYF
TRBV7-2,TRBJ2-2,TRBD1,TGTGCCAGCAGCGGGATGGGGACAGCCTTAGCCGGGGAGCTGTTTTTT,CASSGMGTALAGELFF
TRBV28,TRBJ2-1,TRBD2,TGTGCCACCTTACTACCGGGACTAGCGGCAAATGAGCAGTTCTTC,CATLLPGLAANEQFF
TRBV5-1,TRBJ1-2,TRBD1,TGCGCCAGCAGCGCGGGACAGGTAACTAACTATGGCTACACCTTC,CASSAGQVTNYGYTF
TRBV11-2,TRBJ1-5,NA,TGTGCCAGCAGCCGGAACAATCAGCCCCAGCATTTT,CASSRNNQPQHF
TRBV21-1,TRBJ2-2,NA,TGTGCCAGCAGCAAAGGAGAGGCAGCGGTCACCGGGGAGCTGTTTTTT,CASSKGEAAVTGELFF
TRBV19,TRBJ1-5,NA,TGTGCCAGTAGTAAGGACGGTAGCAATCAGCCCCAGCATTTT,CASSKDGSNQPQHF
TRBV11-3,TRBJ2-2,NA,TGTGCCAGCAGCTTAGATCATGCGGGGTACACCGGGGAGCTGTTTTTT,CASSLDHAGYTGELFF
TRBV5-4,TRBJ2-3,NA,TGTGCCAGCAGCTTGAGTGGGACGCAGTATTTT,CASSLSGTQYF